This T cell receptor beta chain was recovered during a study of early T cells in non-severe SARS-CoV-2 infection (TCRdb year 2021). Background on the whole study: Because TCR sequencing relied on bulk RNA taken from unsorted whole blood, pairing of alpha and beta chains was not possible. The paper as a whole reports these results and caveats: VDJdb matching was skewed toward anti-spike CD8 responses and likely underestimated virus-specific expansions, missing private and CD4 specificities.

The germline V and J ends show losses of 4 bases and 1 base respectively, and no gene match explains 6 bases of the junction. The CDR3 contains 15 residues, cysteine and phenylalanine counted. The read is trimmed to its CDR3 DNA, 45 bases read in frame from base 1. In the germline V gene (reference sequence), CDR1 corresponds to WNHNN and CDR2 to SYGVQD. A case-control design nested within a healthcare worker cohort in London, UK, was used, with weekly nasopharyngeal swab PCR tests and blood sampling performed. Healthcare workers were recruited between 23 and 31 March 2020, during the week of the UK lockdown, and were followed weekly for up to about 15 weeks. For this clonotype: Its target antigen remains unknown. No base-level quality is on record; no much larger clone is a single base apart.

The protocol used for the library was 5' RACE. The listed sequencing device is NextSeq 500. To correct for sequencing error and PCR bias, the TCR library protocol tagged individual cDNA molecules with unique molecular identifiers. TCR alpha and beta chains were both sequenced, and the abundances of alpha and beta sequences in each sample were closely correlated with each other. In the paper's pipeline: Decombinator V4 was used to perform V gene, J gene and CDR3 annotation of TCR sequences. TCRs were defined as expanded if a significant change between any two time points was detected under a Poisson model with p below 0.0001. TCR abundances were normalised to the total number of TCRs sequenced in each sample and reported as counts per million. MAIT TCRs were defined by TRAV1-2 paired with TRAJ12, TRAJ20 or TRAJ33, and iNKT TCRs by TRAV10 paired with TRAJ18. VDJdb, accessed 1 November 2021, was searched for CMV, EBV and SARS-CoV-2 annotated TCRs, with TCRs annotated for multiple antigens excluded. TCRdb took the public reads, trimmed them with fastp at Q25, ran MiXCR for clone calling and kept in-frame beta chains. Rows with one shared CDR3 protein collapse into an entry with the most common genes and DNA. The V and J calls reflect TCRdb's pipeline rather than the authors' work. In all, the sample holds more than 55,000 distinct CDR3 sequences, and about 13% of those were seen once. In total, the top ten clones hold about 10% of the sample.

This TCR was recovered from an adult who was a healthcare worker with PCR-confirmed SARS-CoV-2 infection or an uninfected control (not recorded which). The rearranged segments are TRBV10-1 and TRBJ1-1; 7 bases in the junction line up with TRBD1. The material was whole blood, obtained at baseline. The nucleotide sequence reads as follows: TGCGCCAGCAGTGTATCACGACAGGGGAACACTGAAGCTTTCTTT. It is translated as CASSVSRQGNTEAFF.